This T cell receptor (beta chain) is from a study of cytomegalovirus exposure and HLA in healthy donors (dated by TCRdb to about 2017). At the level of the whole study: The roughly 650 repertoires of the first cohort and the 95 to 150 validation repertoires were produced on the same platform, according to a later analysis. The aim of the study was to test whether cataloging public T cell receptors could identify signatures of past pathogen exposure. A separate validation cohort of approximately 130 different subjects was used in addition to the 666-subject first cohort. To predict cytomegalovirus infection status, the study brought together high-throughput TCR immunosequencing, statistical association of individual TCRs with disease status, and machine learning. Results and caveats for the whole study, not just this receptor: The study listed 170 or so TCR beta chains as associated with cytomegalovirus. In vitro tests confirmed that a few of the cytomegalovirus-associated TCR beta chains recognize cytomegalovirus antigens. In both the original and validation cohorts, the classifier was reported to diagnose cytomegalovirus status with high specificity and sensitivity. The validation cohort had no HLA typing available for a later analysis, so co-occurrence within that cohort was assessed over all 110 or so repertoires. Of the cluster scores, 90% to 95% were above 0 in a later analysis, which found that TCRs clustered in the first cohort also tended to co-occur in the 120 or so validation repertoires. Most TCR sequences were observed very rarely across donors, whereas some public TCRs were present in many individuals. The authors suggested that the approach could potentially be extended to other disease states and immunological phenotypes.

Donors formed part of the validation cohort, which comprised 120 subjects and was distinct from the first cohort of 666 subjects. Taken from cysteine to phenylalanine, the CDR3 has 12 residues. Just the 36-base CDR3 DNA is kept, in frame starting at base 1. Taken from the germline V gene, the CDR1 and CDR2 loops are SNHLY and FYNNEI. V was cut back by 7 bases and J by 6 bases, leaving a gap of 11 bases between them. Library preparation was by the immunoSEQ multiplex PCR assay. The source study handled its data this way. A statistical classification framework was developed to diagnose cytomegalovirus status using the catalog of TCR beta chain sequences. TCRdb obtained this table from immuneACCESS and retained in-frame rearrangements with V and J assigned. These tables miss some clones; where compared with another copy, unresolved V genes account for less than half of the shortfall, and the remainder is unexplained. V and J calls plus clone size are reproduced from that table; the DNA served to infer D and trimming. This sample comprises a few hundred thousand clones, roughly 89% of them detected only once. The top ten clonotypes cover under 0.45% of the sample.

Note on this clone: This clone's antigen is unknown. No base quality values were provided; no much bigger clone lies one nucleotide off.

Sequenced input: PBMCs. This receptor was obtained from a woman younger than 30 in good health and CMV-seronegative. The rearranged chain carries TRBV2 and TRBJ2-3, with no reliable assignment of the D segment. The nucleotides are TGTGCCAGCACCGACCCCGGGGATACGCAGTATTTT. It encodes CASTDPGDTQYF.